This TCR beta chain was documented in a study of blood T cell repertoires in COVID-19 (TCRdb year 2020). As for the study more broadly: Collaborator samples came from the United States, Italy and Spain and covered acute and convalescent phases of COVID-19. The material from the prospective study consisted of cDNA or gDNA derived from T cells, B-cell-depleted T cells, or PBMCs. The dataset comprised deeply sampled blood TCRbeta repertoires from subjects exposed to, actively infected with, or recovered from COVID-19. The repertoires were released in a freely available public database intended as a resource for research on the immune response to SARS-CoV-2. The samples were drawn from the first 160 participants of the ongoing ImmuneRACE study and from roughly 1,300 subjects provided by 6 global collaborators. Nearly every sample came with metadata listing a de-identified subject ID, COVID-19 status, age in years and sex. HLA class I and class II types, where available, came from metadata supplied by the sample provider rather than from assay-based typing. General study outcomes and caveats: The amount of clinical and demographic metadata varied by source and participant and was provided uncurated.

Concerning this clone itself: It lacks a known antigen. Qualities for individual bases were not recorded, and no much larger clone is one base off.

The immunoSEQ Assay, a bias-controlled multiplex PCR, was used to amplify TCRbeta CDR3 regions from genomic DNA. The authors' pipeline ran thus. The number of nucleated cells in each sample was estimated from the amplification of reference gene primers within the assay. To quantify the absolute abundance of each unique TCRbeta CDR3 rearrangement, sequence reads were collapsed and filtered. For each sample, productive Simpson clonality was calculated by taking the square root of Simpson's diversity index across productive rearrangements. Drawn from immuneACCESS, this table holds only the in-frame rearrangements with V and J called that TCRdb kept. Clones are partly lost; checked studies trace under half to an unresolved V gene and leave the rest unexplained. The V and J calls and the clone size are those of that table, but D and trimming were determined from the DNA. This sample has about 150,000 clones in its table, and about four fifths of those were observed once. Approximately 5.7% of the sample belongs to the ten largest clones.

Enrolling through a virtual design, the prospective study's participants ranged in age from roughly 18 to 95 years and lived across 20 to 30 United States geographic areas. In the prospective study, participants were assigned to cohorts based on the clinical history participants reported in a screening survey and a study questionnaire. A participant counted as exposed if, within 2 weeks of entering the study, that participant had been in contact with someone who had a PCR-confirmed or clinician-diagnosed COVID-19 case. Mobile phlebotomists in the prospective study collected whole blood, serum and a nasopharyngeal or oropharyngeal swab from every participant. Prospective study participants could optionally give additional blood draws and questionnaires over an approximately two-month period. Prospective study blood samples were shipped either frozen or at room temperature before DNA extraction.

This receptor was taken from a woman in her fifties or sixties who had been exposed to COVID-19. The sequencing input was PBMCs or T cells enriched from blood (not recorded which).

The CDR3 protein sequence reads: CASSSSVSGLGSYEQYF. The DNA sequence is as follows: TGTGCCAGCAGCTCTTCCGTTAGCGGGCTGGGTTCCTACGAGCAGTACTTC. Here the chain combines TRBV7-9 and TRBJ2-7; 7 central nucleotides agree with TRBD2. Taken from the germline V gene (reference sequence), the CDR1 and CDR2 loops are SEHNR and FQNEAQ. There are 17 amino acids in the CDR3, from cysteine to phenylalanine inclusive. The only DNA kept is the CDR3, 51 bases in frame from the first base. Trimming removed 4 bases from V and 1 base from J; the gene matches leave 13 bases unexplained. With the rest looked up from the reference TRBV7-9 and TRBJ2-7 genes rather than sequenced, the full variable domain is DTGVSQNPRHKITKRGQNVTFRCDPISEHNRLYWYRQTLGQGPEFLTYFQNEAQLEKSRLLSDRFSAERPKGSFSTLEIQRTEQGDSAMYLCASSSSVSGLGSYEQYFGPGTRLTVT.